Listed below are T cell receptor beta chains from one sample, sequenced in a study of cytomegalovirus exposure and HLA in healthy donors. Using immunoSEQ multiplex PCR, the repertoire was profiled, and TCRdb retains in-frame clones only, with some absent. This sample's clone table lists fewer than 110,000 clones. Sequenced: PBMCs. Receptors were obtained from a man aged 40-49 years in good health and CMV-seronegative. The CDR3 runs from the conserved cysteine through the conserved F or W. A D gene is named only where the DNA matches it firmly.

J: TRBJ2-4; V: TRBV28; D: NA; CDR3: CASSLYGIMEVIQYF; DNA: TGTGCCAGCAGTTTATACGGGATAATGGAGGTCATTCAGTACTTC
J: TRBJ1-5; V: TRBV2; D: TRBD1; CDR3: CASSAGGTGRMKPQHF; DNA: TGTGCCAGCAGTGCTGGCGGGACAGGGAGAATGAAGCCCCAGCATTTT
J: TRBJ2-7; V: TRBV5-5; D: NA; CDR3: CASSPTGGSYEQYF; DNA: TGTGCCAGCAGCCCCACCGGCGGTTCCTACGAGCAGTACTTC
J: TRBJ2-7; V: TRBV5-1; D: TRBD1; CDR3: CASSLAGGNEQYF; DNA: TGCGCCAGCAGCTTAGCAGGGGGCAACGAGCAGTACTTC
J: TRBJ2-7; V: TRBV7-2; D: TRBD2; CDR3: CASSLDYGGGEQYF; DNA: TGTGCCAGCAGCTTAGATTATGGGGGGGGCGAGCAGTACTTC
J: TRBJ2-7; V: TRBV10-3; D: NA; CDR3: CAISDYRAKEQYF; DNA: TGTGCCATCAGTGACTACAGGGCTAAAGAGCAGTACTTC
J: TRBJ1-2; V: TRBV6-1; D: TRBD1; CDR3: CASRVGQGASDGYTF; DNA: TGTGCCAGCAGGGTGGGACAGGGGGCATCTGATGGCTACACCTTC
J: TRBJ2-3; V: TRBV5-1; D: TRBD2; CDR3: CASSFQRGPTDTQYF; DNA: TGCGCCAGCAGCTTCCAGCGGGGGCCCACAGATACGCAGTATTTT
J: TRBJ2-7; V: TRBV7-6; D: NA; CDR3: CASSLRSTGVYEQYF; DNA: TGTGCCAGCAGCTTAAGGTCAACGGGTGTCTACGAGCAGTACTTC
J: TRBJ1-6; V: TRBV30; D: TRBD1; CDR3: CAWSEQGHSPLHF; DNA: TGTGCCTGGAGTGAACAGGGGCATTCACCCCTCCACTTT
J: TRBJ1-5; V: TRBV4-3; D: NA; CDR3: CASSQDLSQPQHF; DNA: TGCGCCAGCAGCCAAGATCTTAGCCAGCCCCAGCATTTT
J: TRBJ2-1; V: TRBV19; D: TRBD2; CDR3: CASTRRETTYNEQFF; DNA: TGTGCCAGTACAAGGCGGGAGACCACCTACAATGAGCAGTTCTTC
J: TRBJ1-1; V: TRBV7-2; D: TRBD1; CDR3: CASSFTGDTEAFF; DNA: TGTGCCAGCAGCTTCACAGGGGACACTGAAGCTTTCTTT
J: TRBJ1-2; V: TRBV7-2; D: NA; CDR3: CASSLWGRGRGYTF; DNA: TGTGCCAGCAGCTTATGGGGCAGGGGCAGGGGCTACACCTTC
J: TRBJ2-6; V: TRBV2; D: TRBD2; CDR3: CATGLAGPSGANVLTF; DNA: TGTGCCACCGGCCTAGCGGGCCCTTCTGGGGCCAACGTCCTGACTTTC
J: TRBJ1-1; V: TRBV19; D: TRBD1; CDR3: CASSARTGQGGTEAFF; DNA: TGTGCCAGTAGTGCCCGGACAGGGCAGGGAGGGACTGAAGCTTTCTTT
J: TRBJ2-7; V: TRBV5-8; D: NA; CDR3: CASSPRPTYEQYF; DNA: TGTGCCAGCAGCCCTAGACCGACCTACGAGCAGTACTTC
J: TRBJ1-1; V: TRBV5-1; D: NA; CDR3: CASSSSVRGSEAFF; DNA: TGCGCCAGCAGCTCCAGTGTTAGGGGGTCTGAAGCTTTCTTT
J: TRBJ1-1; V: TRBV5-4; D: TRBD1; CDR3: CASSKTGVNTEAFF; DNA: TGTGCCAGTTCGAAAACAGGGGTGAACACTGAAGCTTTCTTT
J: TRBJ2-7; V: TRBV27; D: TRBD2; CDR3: CASSGAGPSSYEQYF; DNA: TGTGCCAGCAGCGGAGCGGGGCCGAGCTCCTACGAGCAGTACTTC
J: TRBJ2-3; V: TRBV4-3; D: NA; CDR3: CASSPEGEISDTQYF; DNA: TGCGCCAGCAGCCCCGAAGGGGAAATTTCGGATACGCAGTATTTT
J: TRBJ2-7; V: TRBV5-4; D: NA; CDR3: CASSQPRGSNHEQYF; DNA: TGTGCCAGCAGCCAACCTAGGGGCAGTAACCACGAGCAGTACTTC
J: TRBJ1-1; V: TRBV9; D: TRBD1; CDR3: CASSVGTGWDTEAFF; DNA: TGTGCCAGCAGCGTCGGGACAGGGTGGGACACTGAAGCTTTCTTT
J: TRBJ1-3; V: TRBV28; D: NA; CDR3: CASSLYRGGGNTIYF; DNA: TGTGCCAGCAGTTTATACCGGGGTGGTGGAAACACCATATATTTT
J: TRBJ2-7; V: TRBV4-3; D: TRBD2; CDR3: CASSQDRAGDSEQYF; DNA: TGCGCCAGCAGCCAAGACAGGGCGGGAGACAGCGAGCAGTACTTC
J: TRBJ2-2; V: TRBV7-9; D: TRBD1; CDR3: CASSLVTGSNTGELFF; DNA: TGTGCCAGCAGCTTGGTGACAGGGTCGAACACCGGGGAGCTGTTTTTT
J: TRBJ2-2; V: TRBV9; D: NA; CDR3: CASSVGLTGELFF; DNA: TGTGCCAGCAGCGTAGGACTCACCGGGGAGCTGTTTTTT
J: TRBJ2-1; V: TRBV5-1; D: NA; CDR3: CASSLAAGYNEQFF; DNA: TGCGCCAGCAGCTTGGCCGCAGGCTACAATGAGCAGTTCTTC
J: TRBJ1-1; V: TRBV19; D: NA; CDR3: CASSIGQVNTEAFF; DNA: TGTGCCAGTAGTATAGGTCAGGTGAACACTGAAGCTTTCTTT
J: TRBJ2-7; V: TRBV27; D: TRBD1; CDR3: CASSLYGTGYEQYF; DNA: TGTGCCAGCAGTTTATATGGGACAGGGTACGAGCAGTACTTC
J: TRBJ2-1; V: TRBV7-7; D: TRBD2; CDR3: CASSQGLEEEQFF; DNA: TGTGCCAGCAGCCAAGGACTAGAAGAAGAGCAGTTCTTC
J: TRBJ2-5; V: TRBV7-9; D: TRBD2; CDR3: CASSFLPGLAGIGETQYF; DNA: TGTGCCAGCAGCTTTTTACCGGGACTAGCGGGGATAGGGGAGACCCAGTACTTC
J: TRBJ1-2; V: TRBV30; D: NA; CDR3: CAWRADGDPAVYGYTF; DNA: TGTGCCTGGAGGGCGGATGGAGACCCGGCGGTCTATGGCTACACCTTC
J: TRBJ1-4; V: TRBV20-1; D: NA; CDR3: CSANDQVKLFF; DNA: TGCAGTGCAAACGACCAGGTGAAACTGTTTTTT
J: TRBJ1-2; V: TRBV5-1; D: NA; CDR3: CASSLDTKLGEYYGYTF; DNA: TGCGCCAGCAGCCTCGACACCAAACTCGGGGAGTACTATGGCTACACCTTC
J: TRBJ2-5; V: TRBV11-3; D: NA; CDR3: CASSLDAGQQETQYF; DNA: TGTGCCAGCAGCTTAGATGCGGGACAGCAAGAGACCCAGTACTTC